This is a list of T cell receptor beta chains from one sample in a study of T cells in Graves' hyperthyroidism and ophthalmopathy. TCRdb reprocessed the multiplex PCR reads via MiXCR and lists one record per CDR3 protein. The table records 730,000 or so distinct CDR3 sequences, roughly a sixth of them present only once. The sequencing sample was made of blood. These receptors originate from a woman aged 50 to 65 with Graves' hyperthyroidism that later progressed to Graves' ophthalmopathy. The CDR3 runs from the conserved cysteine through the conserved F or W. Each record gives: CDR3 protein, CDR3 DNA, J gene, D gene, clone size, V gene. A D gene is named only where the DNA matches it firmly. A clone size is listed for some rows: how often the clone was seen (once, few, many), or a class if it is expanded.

CDR3aa: CSARVQGAPTDTQYF
CDR3nt: TGCAGTGCTAGAGTTCAGGGGGCGCCGACAGATACGCAGTATTTT
j_gene: TRBJ2-3
d_gene: TRBD1
abundance: many
v_gene: TRBV20-1

CDR3aa: CASRQALLSGGGMETQYF
CDR3nt: TGCGCCAGCCGCCAAGCGTTACTTAGCGGGGGAGGAATGGAGACCCAGTACTTC
j_gene: TRBJ2-5
d_gene: TRBD2
abundance: NA
v_gene: TRBV4-1

CDR3aa: CASSPGTSGGAYEQFF
CDR3nt: TGTGCCAGCAGCCCCGGGACTAGCGGGGGGGCCTATGAGCAGTTCTTC
j_gene: TRBJ2-1
d_gene: TRBD2
abundance: NA
v_gene: TRBV7-9

CDR3aa: CASSPRAVNGQPQHF
CDR3nt: TGTGCCAGCTCACCAAGGGCAGTTAACGGTCAGCCCCAGCATTTT
j_gene: TRBJ1-5
d_gene: NA
abundance: many
v_gene: TRBV18

CDR3aa: CASRIGSDRAHSPLHF
CDR3nt: TGTGCCAGCAGAATTGGCTCGGACAGGGCACACTCACCCCTCCACTTT
j_gene: TRBJ1-6
d_gene: TRBD1
abundance: few
v_gene: TRBV6-2/TRBV6-3

CDR3aa: CASSYSTGSSYNEQFF
CDR3nt: TGTGCCAGCAGTTACTCGACAGGAAGCTCCTACAATGAGCAGTTCTTC
j_gene: TRBJ2-1
d_gene: NA
abundance: many
v_gene: TRBV6-2/TRBV6-3

CDR3aa: CASSWRGRTDTQYF
CDR3nt: TGTGCCAGCAGTTGGCGGGGGAGGACAGATACGCAGTATTTT
j_gene: TRBJ2-3
d_gene: TRBD2
abundance: NA
v_gene: TRBV13

CDR3aa: CSAEPQQGRYNSPLHF
CDR3nt: TGCAGTGCCGAACCCCAACAGGGGCGATATAATTCACCCCTCCACTTT
j_gene: TRBJ1-6
d_gene: TRBD1
abundance: NA
v_gene: TRBV20-1

CDR3aa: CASSEAAASSYEQYF
CDR3nt: TGTGCCAGCAGTGAAGCGGCCGCGAGCTCCTACGAGCAGTACTTC
j_gene: TRBJ2-7
d_gene: NA
abundance: many
v_gene: TRBV27

CDR3aa: CSSTGTSATEQYF
CDR3nt: TGCAGTAGTACCGGGACTAGCGCTACCGAGCAGTACTTC
j_gene: TRBJ2-7
d_gene: TRBD2
abundance: many
v_gene: TRBV20-1

CDR3aa: CASSGQGGASGANVLTF
CDR3nt: TGTGCCAGCAGTGGACAGGGAGGGGCCTCTGGGGCCAACGTCCTGACTTTC
j_gene: TRBJ2-6
d_gene: NA
abundance: NA
v_gene: TRBV6-1

CDR3aa: CASSYSTGHNTEAFF
CDR3nt: TGTGCCAGCAGTTACTCGACGGGCCACAACACTGAAGCTTTCTTT
j_gene: TRBJ1-1
d_gene: NA
abundance: NA
v_gene: TRBV6-2/TRBV6-3

CDR3aa: CASNPGGRGRGETQYF
CDR3nt: TGTGCCAGCAACCCAGGGGGCAGGGGGCGAGGAGAGACCCAGTACTTC
j_gene: TRBJ2-5
d_gene: TRBD1
abundance: many
v_gene: TRBV3-1

CDR3aa: CATSRDPGVGTDTQYF
CDR3nt: TGTGCCACCAGCAGAGATCCAGGAGTCGGTACAGATACGCAGTATTTT
j_gene: TRBJ2-3
d_gene: NA
abundance: NA
v_gene: TRBV15

CDR3aa: CASRGAGQETQYF
CDR3nt: TGTGCCAGCAGGGGGGCAGGCCAAGAGACCCAGTACTTC
j_gene: TRBJ2-5
d_gene: NA
abundance: NA
v_gene: TRBV28

CDR3aa: CASSLSGFKTETQYF
CDR3nt: TGTGCCAGCAGCTTATCGGGGTTTAAGACAGAGACCCAGTACTTC
j_gene: TRBJ2-5
d_gene: NA
abundance: many
v_gene: TRBV11-2

CDR3aa: CSAFPGGRSYEQYF
CDR3nt: TGCAGTGCCTTCCCAGGCGGGCGTTCCTACGAGCAGTACTTC
j_gene: TRBJ2-7
d_gene: NA
abundance: many
v_gene: TRBV20-1

CDR3aa: CAWSTGQGGSQPQHF
CDR3nt: TGTGCCTGGAGTACGGGACAGGGCGGTAGTCAGCCCCAGCATTTT
j_gene: TRBJ1-5
d_gene: TRBD1
abundance: many
v_gene: TRBV30

CDR3aa: CAISEKRQGLDEQYF
CDR3nt: TGTGCCATCAGTGAGAAGCGACAGGGGTTGGACGAGCAGTACTTC
j_gene: TRBJ2-7
d_gene: TRBD1
abundance: many
v_gene: TRBV10-3

CDR3aa: CASREDSTPQHF
CDR3nt: TGTGCCAGCAGGGAAGACAGCACGCCCCAGCATTTT
j_gene: TRBJ1-5
d_gene: NA
abundance: NA
v_gene: TRBV2

CDR3aa: CASYRQGLNTEAFF
CDR3nt: TGTGCCAGCTATCGACAGGGCTTGAACACTGAAGCTTTCTTT
j_gene: TRBJ1-1
d_gene: TRBD1
abundance: few
v_gene: TRBV27

CDR3aa: CASSGLAGSSYEQYF
CDR3nt: TGTGCCAGCAGCGGACTAGCGGGGAGCTCCTACGAGCAGTACTTC
j_gene: TRBJ2-7
d_gene: TRBD2
abundance: many
v_gene: TRBV6-2/TRBV6-3

CDR3aa: CASSQTRTGSQSQHF
CDR3nt: TGCGCCAGCAGCCAAACCAGGACAGGGTCACAGTCCCAGCATTTT
j_gene: TRBJ1-5
d_gene: TRBD1
abundance: NA
v_gene: TRBV4-1

CDR3aa: CASSMSRLQYEQYF
CDR3nt: TGTGCCAGCAGCATGAGCCGGCTGCAGTACGAGCAGTACTTC
j_gene: TRBJ2-7
d_gene: NA
abundance: NA
v_gene: TRBV13

CDR3aa: CASSPDVQQTDTQYF
CDR3nt: TGTGCCAGCAGCCCCGACGTACAGCAAACAGATACGCAGTATTTT
j_gene: TRBJ2-3
d_gene: NA
abundance: few
v_gene: TRBV7-9

CDR3aa: CASSGGTGSYNEQFF
CDR3nt: TGTGCCAGCAGCGGAGGGACTGGTTCCTACAATGAGCAGTTCTTC
j_gene: TRBJ2-1
d_gene: NA
abundance: many
v_gene: TRBV9

CDR3aa: CSVAGGNTYEQYF
CDR3nt: TGCAGCGTCGCGGGGGGGAACACCTACGAGCAGTACTTC
j_gene: TRBJ2-7
d_gene: TRBD2
abundance: few
v_gene: TRBV29-1

CDR3aa: CASDYEGDAQYF
CDR3nt: TGTGCCAGCGACTATGAAGGAGATGCGCAGTATTTT
j_gene: TRBJ2-3
d_gene: NA
abundance: NA
v_gene: TRBV2

CDR3aa: CASSQGRQGRTEAFF
CDR3nt: TGTGCCAGCAGCCAAGGAAGGCAGGGTAGGACTGAAGCTTTCTTT
j_gene: TRBJ1-1
d_gene: NA
abundance: few
v_gene: TRBV3-1

CDR3aa: CSVEGQFPEQYF
CDR3nt: TGCAGCGTTGAGGGACAGTTCCCCGAGCAGTACTTC
j_gene: TRBJ2-7
d_gene: TRBD1
abundance: NA
v_gene: TRBV29-1

CDR3aa: CASSVETGGSPLHF
CDR3nt: TGTGCCAGCAGCGTAGAGACAGGCGGGTCACCCCTCCACTTT
j_gene: TRBJ1-6
d_gene: NA
abundance: NA
v_gene: TRBV9

CDR3aa: CASSQAVSSRPQHF
CDR3nt: TGTGCCAGCAGCCAAGCAGTGAGCTCGAGGCCCCAGCATTTT
j_gene: TRBJ1-5
d_gene: NA
abundance: few
v_gene: TRBV3-1

CDR3aa: CASSPQSSAVRYGYTF
CDR3nt: TGTGCCAGCTCACCGCAGTCGTCGGCAGTGCGCTATGGCTACACCTTC
j_gene: TRBJ1-2
d_gene: NA
abundance: many
v_gene: TRBV18

CDR3aa: CASSEPGVSDTQYF
CDR3nt: TGTGCCAGCAGCGAACCGGGGGTGTCAGATACGCAGTATTTT
j_gene: TRBJ2-3
d_gene: NA
abundance: few
v_gene: TRBV9

CDR3aa: CASSSGNGVGYF
CDR3nt: TGTGCCAGCAGTTCGGGGAACGGAGTTGGGTATTTT
j_gene: TRBJ2-3
d_gene: NA
abundance: NA
v_gene: TRBV12-3/TRBV12-4

CDR3aa: CASWGDRANYGYTF
CDR3nt: TGTGCCAGCTGGGGGGACAGGGCTAACTATGGCTACACCTTC
j_gene: TRBJ1-2
d_gene: TRBD1
abundance: few
v_gene: TRBV12-3/TRBV12-4

CDR3aa: CAGRDRVSQPQHF
CDR3nt: TGTGCCGGCAGGGACAGGGTGAGTCAGCCCCAGCATTTT
j_gene: TRBJ1-5
d_gene: TRBD1
abundance: NA
v_gene: TRBV2

CDR3aa: CASSEGPGGRETQYF
CDR3nt: TGTGCCAGCAGTGAGGGGCCTGGGGGGAGAGAGACCCAGTACTTC
j_gene: TRBJ2-5
d_gene: NA
abundance: NA
v_gene: TRBV6-1

CDR3aa: CATGDSSYNSPLHF
CDR3nt: TGTGCTACGGGGGATAGCTCCTATAATTCACCCCTCCACTTT
j_gene: TRBJ1-6
d_gene: NA
abundance: NA
v_gene: TRBV2

CDR3aa: CSASGTSSTDTQYF
CDR3nt: TGCAGTGCTAGCGGCACCTCTAGCACAGATACGCAGTATTTT
j_gene: TRBJ2-3
d_gene: NA
abundance: many
v_gene: TRBV20-1

CDR3aa: CASSLAGGRFDTQYF
CDR3nt: TGTGCCAGCAGCTTAGCGGGGGGGCGTTTCGATACGCAGTATTTT
j_gene: TRBJ2-3
d_gene: TRBD2
abundance: many
v_gene: TRBV7-3

CDR3aa: CASTLGQGAGNTIYF
CDR3nt: TGTGCCAGTACGCTGGGACAGGGGGCTGGAAACACCATATATTTT
j_gene: TRBJ1-3
d_gene: TRBD1
abundance: few
v_gene: TRBV19

CDR3aa: CASSFPGDRAYEQYF
CDR3nt: TGTGCCAGCAGCTTCCCCGGCGACAGGGCCTACGAGCAGTACTTC
j_gene: TRBJ2-7
d_gene: TRBD1
abundance: NA
v_gene: TRBV7-9

CDR3aa: CSARSTVGYEQYF
CDR3nt: TGCAGTGCTAGAAGTACAGTCGGGTACGAGCAGTACTTC
j_gene: TRBJ2-7
d_gene: NA
abundance: many
v_gene: TRBV20-1

CDR3aa: CSAEDSHMNTEAFF
CDR3nt: TGCAGTGCTGAGGACAGTCACATGAACACTGAAGCTTTCTTT
j_gene: TRBJ1-1
d_gene: NA
abundance: many
v_gene: TRBV20-1

CDR3aa: CASSVTRGRQPQHF
CDR3nt: TGTGCCAGCAGCGTAACCAGGGGGCGGCAGCCCCAGCATTTT
j_gene: TRBJ1-5
d_gene: TRBD1
abundance: NA
v_gene: TRBV9

CDR3aa: CASSESSGYVTEAFF
CDR3nt: TGTGCCAGCAGTGAATCGTCCGGGTACGTCACTGAAGCTTTCTTT
j_gene: TRBJ1-1
d_gene: NA
abundance: many
v_gene: TRBV6-1